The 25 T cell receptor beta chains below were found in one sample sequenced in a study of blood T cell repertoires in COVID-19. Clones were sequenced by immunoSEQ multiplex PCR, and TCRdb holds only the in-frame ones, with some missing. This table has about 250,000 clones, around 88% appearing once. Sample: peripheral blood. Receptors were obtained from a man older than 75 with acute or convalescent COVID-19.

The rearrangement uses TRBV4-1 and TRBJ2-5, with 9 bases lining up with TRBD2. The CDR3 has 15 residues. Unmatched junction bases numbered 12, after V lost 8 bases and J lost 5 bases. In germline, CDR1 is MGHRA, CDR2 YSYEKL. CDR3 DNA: TGCGCCAGCGCCCGGGCGGGGACTAGCTGGGAGACCCAGTACTTC. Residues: CASARAGTSWETQYF.

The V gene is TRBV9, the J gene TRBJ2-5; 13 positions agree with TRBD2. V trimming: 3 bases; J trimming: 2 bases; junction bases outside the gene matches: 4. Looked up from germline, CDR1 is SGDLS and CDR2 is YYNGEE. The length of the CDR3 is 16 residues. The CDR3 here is CASSGKTSGRQETQYF. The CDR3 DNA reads TGTGCCAGCAGCGGCAAGACTAGCGGGAGGCAAGAGACCCAGTACTTC. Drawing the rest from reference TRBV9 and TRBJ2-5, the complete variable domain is DSGVTQTPKHLITATGQRVTLRCSPRSGDLSVYWYQQSLDQGLQFLIQYYNGEERAKGNILERFSAQQFPDLHSELNLSSLELGDSALYFCASSGKTSGRQETQYFGPGTRLLVL.

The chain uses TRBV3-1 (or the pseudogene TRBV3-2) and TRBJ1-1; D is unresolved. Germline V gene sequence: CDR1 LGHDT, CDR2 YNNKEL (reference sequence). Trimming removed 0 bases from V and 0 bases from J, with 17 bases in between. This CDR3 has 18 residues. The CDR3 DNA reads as TGTGCCAGCAGCCAAGATCATTGGGCAGGAAACTTGAACACTGAAGCTTTCTTT. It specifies CASSQDHWAGNLNTEAFF.

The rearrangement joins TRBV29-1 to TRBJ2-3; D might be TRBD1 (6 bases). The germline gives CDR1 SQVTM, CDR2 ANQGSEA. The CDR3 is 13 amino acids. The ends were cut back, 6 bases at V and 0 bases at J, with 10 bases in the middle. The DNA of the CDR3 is TGCAGCGTCGGGACAACTAGCACAGATACGCAGTATTTT. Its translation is CSVGTTSTDTQYF.

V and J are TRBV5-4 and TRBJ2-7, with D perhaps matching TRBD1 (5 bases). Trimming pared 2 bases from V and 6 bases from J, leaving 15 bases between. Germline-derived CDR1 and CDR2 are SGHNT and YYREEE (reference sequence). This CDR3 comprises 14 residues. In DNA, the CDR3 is TGTGCCAGCAGCTTCATAACTGGGGCCGGCGAGCAGTACTTC. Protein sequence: CASSFITGAGEQYF. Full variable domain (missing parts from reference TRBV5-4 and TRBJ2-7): ETGVTQSPTHLIKTRGQQVTLRCSSQSGHNTVSWYQQALGQGPQFIFQYYREEENGRGNFPPRFSGLQFPNYSSELNVNALELDDSALYLCASSFITGAGEQYFGPGTRLTVT.

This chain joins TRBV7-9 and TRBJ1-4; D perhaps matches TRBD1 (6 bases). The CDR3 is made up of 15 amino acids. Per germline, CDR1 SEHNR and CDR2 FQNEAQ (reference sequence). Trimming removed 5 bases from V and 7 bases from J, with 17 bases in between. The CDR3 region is CASSPGDRQGEKLFF. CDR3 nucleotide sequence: TGTGCCAGCAGCCCAGGGGACCGTCAAGGTGAAAAACTGTTTTTT.

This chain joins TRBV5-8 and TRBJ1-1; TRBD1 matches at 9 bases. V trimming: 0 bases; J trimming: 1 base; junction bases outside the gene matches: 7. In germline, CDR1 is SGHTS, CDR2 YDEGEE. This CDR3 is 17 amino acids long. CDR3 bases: TGTGCCAGCAGCTTGGCCGGGACAGGGTTCCGGAACACTGAAGCTTTCTTT. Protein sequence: CASSLAGTGFRNTEAFF.

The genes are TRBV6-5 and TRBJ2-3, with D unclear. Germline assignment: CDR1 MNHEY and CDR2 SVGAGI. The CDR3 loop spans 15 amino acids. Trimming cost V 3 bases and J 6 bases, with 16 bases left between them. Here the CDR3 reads CASSYKRPTGDTQYF. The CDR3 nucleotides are TGTGCCAGCAGTTATAAGCGACCCACCGGGGATACGCAGTATTTT.

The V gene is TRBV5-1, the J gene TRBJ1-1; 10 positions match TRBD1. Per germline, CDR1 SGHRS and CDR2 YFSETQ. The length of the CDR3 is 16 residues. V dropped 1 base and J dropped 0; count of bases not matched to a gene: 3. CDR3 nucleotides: TGCGCCAGCAGCTTGCTTGGGACAGGGGTGAACACTGAAGCTTTCTTT. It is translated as CASSLLGTGVNTEAFF.

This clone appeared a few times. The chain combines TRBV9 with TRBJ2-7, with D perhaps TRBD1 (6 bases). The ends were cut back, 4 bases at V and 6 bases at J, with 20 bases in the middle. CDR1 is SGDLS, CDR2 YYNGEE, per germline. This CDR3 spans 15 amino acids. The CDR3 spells CASSSQTGIKAEQYF. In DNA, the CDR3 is TGTGCCAGCAGCTCGCAAACAGGGATAAAGGCCGAGCAGTACTTC.

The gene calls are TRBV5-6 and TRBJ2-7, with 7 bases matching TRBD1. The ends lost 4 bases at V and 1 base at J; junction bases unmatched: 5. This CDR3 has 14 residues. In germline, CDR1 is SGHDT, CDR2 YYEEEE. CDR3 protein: CASSLLGQSYEQYF. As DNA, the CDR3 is TGTGCCAGCAGCCTCCTGGGACAGTCCTACGAGCAGTACTTC.

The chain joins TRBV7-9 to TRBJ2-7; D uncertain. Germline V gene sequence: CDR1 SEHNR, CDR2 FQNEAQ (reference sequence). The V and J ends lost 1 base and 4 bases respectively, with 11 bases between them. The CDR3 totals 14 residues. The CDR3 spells CASSLGGYQYEQYF. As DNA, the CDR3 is TGTGCCAGCAGCTTAGGAGGATATCAGTACGAGCAGTACTTC.

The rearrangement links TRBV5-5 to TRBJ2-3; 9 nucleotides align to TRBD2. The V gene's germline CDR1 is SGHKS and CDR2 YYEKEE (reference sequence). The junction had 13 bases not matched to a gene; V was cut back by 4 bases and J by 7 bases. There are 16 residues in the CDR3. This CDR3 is CASSANFAGGLYTQYF. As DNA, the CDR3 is TGTGCCAGCAGCGCCAACTTCGCGGGGGGGCTATATACGCAGTATTTT.

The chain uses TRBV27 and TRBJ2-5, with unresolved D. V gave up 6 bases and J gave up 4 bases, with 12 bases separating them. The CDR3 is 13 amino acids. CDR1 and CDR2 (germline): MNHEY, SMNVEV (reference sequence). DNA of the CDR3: TGTGCCAGCAGCAACGGGTTCGCAGAGACCCAGTACTTC. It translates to CASSNGFAETQYF.

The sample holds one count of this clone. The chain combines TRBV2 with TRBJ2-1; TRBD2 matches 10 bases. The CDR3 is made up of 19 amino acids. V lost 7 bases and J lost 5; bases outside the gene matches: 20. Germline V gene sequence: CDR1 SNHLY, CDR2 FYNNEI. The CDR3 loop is CASIFPGQATSGTNNEQFF. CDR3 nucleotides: TGTGCCAGCATCTTTCCGGGACAGGCCACTAGCGGGACTAACAATGAGCAGTTCTTC.

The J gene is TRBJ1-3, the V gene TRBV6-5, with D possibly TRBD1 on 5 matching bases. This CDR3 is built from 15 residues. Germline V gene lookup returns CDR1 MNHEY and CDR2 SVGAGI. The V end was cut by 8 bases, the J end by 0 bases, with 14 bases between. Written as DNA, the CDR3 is TGTGCCAGCCGCCAGGGTCCACCCTCTGGAAACACCATATATTTT. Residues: CASRQGPPSGNTIYF.

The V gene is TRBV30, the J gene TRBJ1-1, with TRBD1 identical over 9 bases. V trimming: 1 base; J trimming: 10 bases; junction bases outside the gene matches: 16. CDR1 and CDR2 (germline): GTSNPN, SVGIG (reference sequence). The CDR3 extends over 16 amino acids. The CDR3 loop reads CAWSAGYGTGKVGAFF. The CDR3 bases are TGTGCCTGGAGTGCCGGATACGGGACAGGGAAGGTGGGAGCTTTCTTT.

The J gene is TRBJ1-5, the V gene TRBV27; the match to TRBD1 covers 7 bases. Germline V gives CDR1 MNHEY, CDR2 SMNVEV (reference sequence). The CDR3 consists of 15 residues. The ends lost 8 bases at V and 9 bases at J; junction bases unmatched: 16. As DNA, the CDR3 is TGTGCCAGCCGAGCCGGGACAGCCCGCCGGGGGCCCCAGCATTTT. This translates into CASRAGTARRGPQHF.

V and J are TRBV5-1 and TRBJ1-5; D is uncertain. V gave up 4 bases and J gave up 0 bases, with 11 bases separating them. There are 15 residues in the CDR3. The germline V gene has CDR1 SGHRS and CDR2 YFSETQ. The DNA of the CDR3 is TGCGCCAGCAGCCCCGGGGAATCTAGCAATCAGCCCCAGCATTTT. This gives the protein CASSPGESSNQPQHF.

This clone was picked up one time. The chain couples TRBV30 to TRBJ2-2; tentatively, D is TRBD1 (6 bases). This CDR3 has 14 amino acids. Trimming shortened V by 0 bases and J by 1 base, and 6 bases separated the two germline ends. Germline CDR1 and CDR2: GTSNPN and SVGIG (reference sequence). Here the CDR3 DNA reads TGTGCCTGGAGTGTACAGGGGAACACCGGGGAGCTGTTTTTT. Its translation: CAWSVQGNTGELFF. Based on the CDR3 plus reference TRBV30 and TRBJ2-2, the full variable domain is SQTIHQWPATLVQPVGSPLSLECTVEGTSNPNLYWYRQAAGRGLQLLFYSVGIGQISSEVPQNLSASRPQDRQFILSSKKLLLSDSGFYLCAWSVQGNTGELFFGEGSRLTVL.

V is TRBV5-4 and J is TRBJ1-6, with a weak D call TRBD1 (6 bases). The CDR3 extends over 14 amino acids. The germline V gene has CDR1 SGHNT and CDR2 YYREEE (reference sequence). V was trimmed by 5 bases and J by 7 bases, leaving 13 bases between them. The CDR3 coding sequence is TGTGCCAGCAGGGGAGACACAGGGAATTCACCCCTCCACTTT. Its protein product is CASRGDTGNSPLHF.

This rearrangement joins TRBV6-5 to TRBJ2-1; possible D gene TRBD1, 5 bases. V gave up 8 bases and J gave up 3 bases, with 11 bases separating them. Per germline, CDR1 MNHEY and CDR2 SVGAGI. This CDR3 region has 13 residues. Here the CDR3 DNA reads TGTGCCAGCGCAGGGCAGGGCTACAATGAGCAGTTCTTC. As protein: CASAGQGYNEQFF.

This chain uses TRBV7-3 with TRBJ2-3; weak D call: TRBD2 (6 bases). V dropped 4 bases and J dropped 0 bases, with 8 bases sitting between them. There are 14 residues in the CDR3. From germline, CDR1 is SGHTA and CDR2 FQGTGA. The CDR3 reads CASSWGVSTDTQYF. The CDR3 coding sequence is TGTGCCAGCAGCTGGGGGGTGAGCACAGATACGCAGTATTTT.

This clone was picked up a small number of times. CDR3 DNA: TGTGCCAGCAGCCCCAGAGGCCGCACAGATACGCAGTATTTT. It translates to CASSPRGRTDTQYF. The gene calls are TRBV5-4 and TRBJ2-3; unclear D gene. Germline V CDR1 and CDR2: SGHNT, YYREEE (reference sequence). The CDR3 is 14 residues long. V lost 4 bases and J 1 base, leaving 10 bases between the germline ends.

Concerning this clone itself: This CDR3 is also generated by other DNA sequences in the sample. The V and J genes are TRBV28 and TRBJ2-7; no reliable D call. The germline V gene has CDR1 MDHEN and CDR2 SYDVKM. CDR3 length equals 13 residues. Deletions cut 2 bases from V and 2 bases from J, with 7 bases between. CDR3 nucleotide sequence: TGTGCCAGCAGTTTAGTTGGAGCCTACGAGCAGTACTTC. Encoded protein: CASSLVGAYEQYF.